These 30 T cell receptor beta chains were sequenced from one sample in a study of blood T cell repertoires in COVID-19 (dated by TCRdb to the early 2020s). The protocol used for the library was the immunoSEQ multiplex PCR assay. This is the immuneACCESS table as TCRdb keeps it, with only in-frame sequences that have V and J called. A part of the clones is gone; compared with another copy, unresolved V genes explain less than half, and the rest is unexplained. This sample holds hundreds of thousands of clones; about 90% were observed only once. Around 3% of the sample comes from the top ten. The sample comprised peripheral blood. All receptors derive from a young woman with COVID-19, enrolled during active disease.

The chain links TRBV19 to TRBJ2-3, with 12 bases that match TRBD2. The CDR3 runs to 16 residues. CDR1 and CDR2 (germline): LNHDA, SQIVND (reference sequence). The V gene end was trimmed by 5 bases and the J gene end by 4 bases; junction bases not matched to a gene: 7. The CDR3 loop is CASSFWTSGVADTQYF. In nucleotides, the CDR3 is TGTGCCAGTAGTTTTTGGACTAGCGGGGTTGCAGATACGCAGTATTTT.

This chain uses TRBV14 with TRBJ2-7, with D possibly matching TRBD1 (6 bases). This CDR3 region has 15 residues. Germline V lookup: CDR1 SGHDN, CDR2 FVKESK. V was clipped by 7 bases and J by 7 bases, with 23 bases between them. CDR3 coding DNA: TGTGCCAGCATGGGGGCGAACTCAATCCGTCGGGAGCAGTACTTC. Translation gives CASMGANSIRREQYF.

This clone was counted once. The CDR3 spells CASSLVGGRIQETQYF. The DNA of the CDR3 is TGTGCCAGCAGCTTAGTCGGGGGACGCATTCAAGAGACCCAGTACTTC. This sequence joins TRBV7-9 and TRBJ2-5, with D tentatively TRBD2 (6 bases). Germline CDR1 SEHNR, CDR2 FQNEAQ (reference sequence). This CDR3 is 16 amino acids long. Trimming took off 1 base at V and 2 bases at J, with 14 bases between the two ends.

The chain joins TRBV13 to TRBJ2-1; D may be TRBD2 (6 bases). The CDR3 has 15 residues. Germline-derived CDR1 and CDR2 are PRHDT and FYEKMQ (reference sequence). Trimming pared 2 bases from V and 7 bases from J, leaving 15 bases between. CDR3 nucleotides: TGTGCCAGCAGCTTAAAGAGTGGAGGGGTTAATGAGCAGTTCTTC. This translates into CASSLKSGGVNEQFF.

The chain uses TRBV4-1 and TRBJ1-4, with 8 bases fitting TRBD1. Germline values: CDR1 MGHRA, CDR2 YSYEKL. Losses at the gene ends were 4 bases for V and 8 bases for J; bases not matched to a gene: 6. This CDR3 region has 14 residues. The CDR3: CASSLGQGGEKLFF. CDR3 DNA sequence: TGCGCCAGCAGCCTTGGACAGGGCGGGGAAAAACTGTTTTTT.

V gene TRBV6-5 combines with J gene TRBJ2-3, with D perhaps matching TRBD2 (6 bases). Germline CDR1 MNHEY, CDR2 SVGAGI. V gave up 10 bases and J gave up 6 bases, with 17 bases separating them. The CDR3 spans 13 residues. The chain's CDR3 is CAILGGRGDTQYF. The CDR3 coding sequence is TGTGCCATCCTGGGGGGTAGAGGGGATACGCAGTATTTT.

The J gene is TRBJ2-3, the V gene TRBV29-1, with D possibly being TRBD2 (6 bases). This CDR3 has 15 residues. V gave up 7 bases and J gave up 3 bases, with 20 bases separating them. In germline, CDR1 is SQVTM, CDR2 ANQGSEA. The CDR3 DNA sequence: TGCAGCGCCGGCGGGACTGGCGGATGGACAGATACGCAGTATTTT. Protein product: CSAGGTGGWTDTQYF.

The genes are TRBV6-4 and TRBJ2-3, with TRBD1 matching 7 bases. Trimming at V came to 6 bases and at J to 9 bases, leaving 9 bases not matched to a gene. CDR3 length: 13 residues. Germline V gives CDR1 MRHNA, CDR2 SNTAGT. CDR3 sequence reads: CASSRTTGETQYF. For the CDR3, the DNA is TGTGCCAGCAGCCGAACCACAGGGGAAACGCAGTATTTT.

The V call is TRBV28, the J call TRBJ1-6; tentatively, D is TRBD1 (5 bases). V was cut by 4 bases and J by 7 bases, with 23 bases left in between. Germline CDR1 and CDR2: MDHEN and SYDVKM. This CDR3 is 18 amino acids long. The CDR3 sequence is CASSSRQTRGSWNSPLHF. Here the CDR3 DNA reads TGTGCCAGCAGTTCTAGGCAAACCCGGGGGTCGTGGAATTCACCCCTCCACTTT.

Regarding this clone: A read error may account for a junction end that differs from germline. V gene TRBV3-1 (or the pseudogene TRBV3-2) combines with J gene TRBJ1-2, with D possibly matching TRBD1 (5 bases). The CDR3 is made up of 15 amino acids. Germline CDR1 is LGHDT and CDR2 is YNNKEL (reference sequence). The CDR3 nucleotides read TGTGCCGGCAGCCAATCACTCGGGGGAAACTATGGCTACACCTTC. Amino acids: CAGSQSLGGNYGYTF.

The V gene is TRBV6-5, the J gene TRBJ2-2; 14 bases are shared with TRBD2. Germline CDR1 is MNHEY and CDR2 is SVGAGI. The CDR3 has 14 residues. V lost 9 bases to trimming and J lost 6 bases; unmatched junction nucleotides: 3. Here the CDR3 reads CASRLAGGPGELFF. CDR3 sequence (DNA): TGTGCCAGTCGACTAGCGGGAGGGCCCGGGGAGCTGTTTTTT.

The chain links TRBV7-9 to TRBJ1-2; 8 positions match TRBD1. J gave up 3 bases and V 5 bases, and 5 bases lay outside the gene matches. This CDR3 comprises 14 residues. Germline lookup yields CDR1 SEHNR and CDR2 FQNEAQ (reference sequence). The CDR3 nucleotides are TGTGCCAGCAGCCGTCGGGGACAGGACTATGGCTACACCTTC. Protein: CASSRRGQDYGYTF.

CDR3 nucleotides: TGTGCCATCAGTGAGGAGGGTCCGTTGAGTCAGCCCCAGCATTTT. It translates to CAISEEGPLSQPQHF. The chain joins TRBV10-3 to TRBJ1-5, with D uncertain. The CDR3 has 15 amino acids. Germline V CDR1 and CDR2: ENHRY, SYGVKD. V lost 2 bases, J lost 6 bases, and 14 bases lay in between.

The chain joins TRBV18 to TRBJ1-3; 7 bases agree with TRBD1. The CDR3 runs 15 residues. Germline-derived CDR1 and CDR2 are KGHSH and LQKENI. The ends lost 3 bases at V and 2 bases at J; junction bases unmatched: 4. For the CDR3, the DNA is TGTGCCAGCTCACCTTCCGGGACAGCTGGAAACACCATATATTTT. Translation: CASSPSGTAGNTIYF.

This clone was detected only a few times. The J gene is TRBJ1-2, the V gene TRBV28, with a weak D call TRBD1 (6 bases). V was trimmed by 6 bases and J by 4 bases, leaving 12 bases between them. The germline V gene has CDR1 MDHEN and CDR2 SYDVKM. The CDR3 length is 13 residues. The CDR3 region is CASRLQGIYGYTF. CDR3 DNA: TGTGCCAGCAGGCTACAGGGAATCTATGGCTACACCTTC.

This sequence joins TRBV7-2 and TRBJ2-2; weak D call: TRBD1 (5 bases). V was pared by 5 bases and J by 4 bases, with 20 bases between. Germline V gene lookup returns CDR1 SGHTA and CDR2 FQGNSA. CDR3 length: 17 amino acids. Written as DNA, the CDR3 is TGTGCCAGCAGCCGTGTTGTGGTAGGGGCGTCCACCGGGGAGCTGTTTTTT. Residues: CASSRVVVGASTGELFF.

The CDR3 spells CATSRDAQGFETQYF. The CDR3 bases are TGTGCCACCAGCAGAGATGCCCAGGGTTTCGAGACCCAGTACTTC. This chain connects TRBV15 to TRBJ2-5; weak D call: TRBD1 (5 bases). Germline V gives CDR1 LNHNV, CDR2 YYDKDF (reference sequence). The CDR3 has 15 amino acids. Trimming pared 0 bases from V and 5 bases from J, leaving 13 bases between.

This clone was observed a few times. The chain combines TRBV7-9 with TRBJ2-2, with 8 bases that match TRBD2. The J segment lost 6 bases and the V segment lost 5 bases, leaving 5 bases of the junction unmatched. The CDR3 is 14 residues long. The germline V gene has CDR1 SEHNR and CDR2 FQNEAQ (reference sequence). The CDR3 protein is CASSRAGVPGELFF. The DNA for the CDR3 is TGTGCCAGCAGCCGAGCGGGAGTCCCCGGGGAGCTGTTTTTT. Full variable domain (outside the CDR3, taken from reference TRBV7-9 and TRBJ2-2): DTGVSQNPRHKITKRGQNVTFRCDPISEHNRLYWYRQTLGQGPEFLTYFQNEAQLEKSRLLSDRFSAERPKGSFSTLEIQRTEQGDSAMYLCASSRAGVPGELFFGEGSRLTVL.

Notes on this clone: Other DNA sequences from this sample encode an identical CDR3 as well. The genes are TRBV28 and TRBJ1-1, with unresolved D. CDR1 MDHEN and CDR2 SYDVKM come from the germline V gene. This CDR3 has 13 amino acids. V was trimmed by 4 bases and J by 4 bases, leaving 10 bases between them. The CDR3 coding sequence is TGTGCCAGCAGTTCACCGGGAGGCACTGAAGCTTTCTTT. Residues: CASSSPGGTEAFF.

This rearrangement joins TRBV4-2 to TRBJ2-2; 7 bases match TRBD1. From germline, CDR1 is LGHNA and CDR2 YNFKEQ. After removal of 2 bases from V and 1 base from J, the junction contained 7 bases not matched to a gene. The CDR3 extends over 17 amino acids. This chain's CDR3 is CASSQYRDSGNTGELFF. CDR3 bases: TGTGCCAGCAGCCAATACCGGGACAGCGGGAACACCGGGGAGCTGTTTTTT.

The chain carries TRBV6-5 and TRBJ1-2, with 12 bases fitting TRBD1. Trimming at V came to 0 bases and at J to 8 bases, leaving 4 bases not matched to a gene. The CDR3 sequence is 15 residues long. Germline-derived CDR1 and CDR2 are MNHEY and SVGAGI. CDR3 coding DNA: TGTGCCAGCAGTTACTCTAGGGACAGGGGGCGCGGCTACACCTTC. Its protein product is CASSYSRDRGRGYTF.

This clone appeared a single time. The V call is TRBV3-1 (or the pseudogene TRBV3-2), the J call TRBJ2-5, with 10 bases that match TRBD1. Per germline, CDR1 LGHDT and CDR2 YNNKEL (reference sequence). Germline trimming cut 5 bases from V and 2 bases from J; bases unmatched to any gene: 8. CDR3 length: 16 amino acids. The CDR3 nucleotides are TGTGCCAGCAGCAAGACAGGGGGCTCGTATCAAGAGACCCAGTACTTC. It yields the protein CASSKTGGSYQETQYF.

V gene TRBV7-9 combines with J gene TRBJ1-2, with TRBD1 matching over 7 bases. Per germline, CDR1 SEHNR and CDR2 FQNEAQ (reference sequence). V lost 5 bases to trimming and J lost 6 bases; unmatched junction nucleotides: 9. The length of the CDR3 is 14 residues. The DNA for the CDR3 is TGTGCCAGCAGCCCAGCACAGGGGAAAAATGGCTACACCTTC. Protein product: CASSPAQGKNGYTF.

This clone was recorded a few times. The chain joins TRBV6-4 to TRBJ2-1; TRBD2 matches at 12 bases. V was pared by 6 bases and J by 10 bases, with 10 bases of the junction left unmatched. Germline V CDR1 and CDR2: MRHNA, SNTAGT. The CDR3 is 15 residues long. CDR3 protein: CASSRLAGDYGEQFF. CDR3 bases: TGTGCCAGCAGCCGACTAGCGGGGGATTATGGCGAGCAGTTCTTC.

V is TRBV4-1 and J is TRBJ2-2; weak D call: TRBD1 (6 bases). V lost 1 base and J lost 5, with 17 bases in between. CDR3 length: 17 residues. The V gene's germline CDR1 is MGHRA and CDR2 YSYEKL. CDR3 region: CASSQGLRPGETGELFF. For the CDR3, the DNA is TGCGCCAGCAGCCAAGGGCTCCGGCCAGGGGAAACCGGGGAGCTGTTTTTT.

The chain couples TRBV18 to TRBJ1-4, with a tentative D call TRBD1 (5 bases). V was trimmed by 3 bases and J by 2 bases, leaving 13 bases between them. The CDR3 length is 16 residues. In germline, CDR1 is KGHSH, CDR2 LQKENI. The CDR3 DNA follows: TGTGCCAGCTCACCCCAGGGTTTCTGGACTAATGAAAAACTGTTTTTT. Translated, it gives CASSPQGFWTNEKLFF.

This clone has just a few counts. CDR3 protein: CSVDSGSEAFF. CDR3 in DNA: TGCAGCGTTGATTCGGGTTCTGAAGCTTTCTTT. This chain connects TRBV29-1 to TRBJ1-1; D gene ambiguous. With 3 bases removed from V and 6 bases from J, the gap between germline ends came to 8 bases. The CDR3 covers 11 residues. The germline CDR1 and CDR2 sequences are SQVTM and ANQGSEA. Full variable domain (rest looked up from reference TRBV29-1 and TRBJ1-1): SAVISQKPSRDICQRGTSLTIQCQVDSQVTMMFWYRQQPGQSLTLIATANQGSEATYESGFVIDKFPISRPNLTFSTLTVSNMSPEDSSIYLCSVDSGSEAFFGQGTRLTVV.

This clone was seen only once. The J gene is TRBJ2-6, the V gene TRBV10-3; a possible D gene is TRBD2 (5 bases). V was pared by 10 bases and J by 4 bases, with 11 bases between. Germline V lookup: CDR1 ENHRY, CDR2 SYGVKD. This CDR3 spans 13 amino acids. The CDR3 loop reads CASRGYGANVLTF. CDR3 in DNA: TGTGCCAGCCGCGGGTACGGGGCCAACGTCCTGACTTTC.

The chain links TRBV6-5 to TRBJ2-7; 12 bases match TRBD2. The CDR3 has 14 amino acids. In germline, CDR1 is MNHEY, CDR2 SVGAGI. The ends lost 6 bases at V and 6 bases at J; junction bases unmatched: 6. CDR3 nucleotide sequence: TGTGCCAGCAGGACTAGCGGGGGCCTGGCCGAGCAGTACTTC. Its translation is CASRTSGGLAEQYF.

This clone turned up a few times. The J gene is TRBJ2-2, the V gene TRBV5-1; D is perhaps TRBD2 (5 bases). With 5 bases removed from V and 1 base from J, the gap between germline ends came to 12 bases. Germline V gives CDR1 SGHRS, CDR2 YFSETQ. CDR3 length: 15 residues. The CDR3 DNA reads as TGCGCCAGCAGTTCAAGGGAGATGAACACCGGGGAGCTGTTTTTT. It specifies CASSSREMNTGELFF.